This T cell receptor (beta chain) emerged from a study of blood T cell repertoires in COVID-19. At the level of the study: PBMCs, B-cell-depleted T cells, or T cells provided the cDNA or gDNA that made up the material.

Trimming shortened V by 0 bases and J by 3 bases, and 6 bases separated the two germline ends. This CDR3 comprises 14 residues. Germline V gene sequence: CDR1 SNHLY, CDR2 FYNNEI. Original processing notes: Quantification of nucleated cells was approximated via reference gene primer amplification. Method: immunoSEQ multiplex PCR; TCRdb's copy keeps in-frame clones and lacks some. The DNA was the basis for D and trimming; V, J and clone size are from that table. The repertoire has about 110,000 clones, 65% to 80% of them found once; the top ten carry roughly 0.86%. The sample taken for sequencing was peripheral blood. The receptor comes from a human donor with acute or convalescent COVID-19. The donor label of this sample is uncertain. The V call is TRBV2, the J call TRBJ2-1; D is ambiguous. For the CDR3, the DNA is TGTGCCAGCAGTGAAGCGGCAGTCTACAATGAGCAGTTCTTC. This encodes CASSEAAVYNEQFF. Based on the CDR3 plus reference TRBV2 and TRBJ2-1, the full variable domain is EPEVTQTPSHQVTQMGQEVILRCVPISNHLYFYWYRQILGQKVEFLVSFYNNEISEKSEIFDDQFSVERPDGSNFTLKIRSTKLEDSAMYFCASSEAAVYNEQFFGPGTRLTVL.